The following is a TCR beta chain sequence with its context. No antigen is known for it. Assay used: immunoSEQ multiplex PCR; TCRdb lists only in-frame clones, some missing. The repertoire holds a few hundred thousand clones, with more than 75% as singletons. These data come from a study of Ad26.COV2.S vaccination and SARS-CoV-2 variants. Study-wide results and limits: Placebo and vaccine recipients had non-spike TCR breadth that was similar.

Per germline, CDR1 SGHRS and CDR2 YFSETQ. V lost 2 bases to trimming and J lost 2 bases, with 14 bases between them. The length of the CDR3 is 15 residues. As to treatment: roughly 19 received Ad26.COV2.S at low or high dose, single or two shots; five or six received placebo; per-sample allocation not given. After the first vaccine or placebo injection, samples were drawn on day 63. The chain carries TRBV5-1 and TRBJ2-7; D uncertain. The origin of this receptor is a person between 18 and 59 years old who received the Ad26.COV2.S COVID-19 vaccine or a placebo. The sequencing used peripheral blood, collected in a trial of Ad26.COV2.S vaccine versus placebo. The CDR3, as DNA: TGCGCCAGCAGCTTATCGGCAGGTACTGCCTACGAGCAGTACTTC. It codes for CASSLSAGTAYEQYF. Based on the CDR3 plus reference TRBV5-1 and TRBJ2-7, the full variable domain is KAGVTQTPRYLIKTRGQQVTLSCSPISGHRSVSWYQQTPGQGLQFLFEYFSETQRNKGNFPGRFSGRQFSNSRSEMNVSTLELGDSALYLCASSLSAGTAYEQYFGPGTRLTVT.